This T cell receptor beta chain stems from a study of cytomegalovirus exposure and HLA in healthy donors. General observations from the study: More than 15,000 TCR beta sequences were associated with HLA alleles at 0.05 false discovery rate in a later analysis.

Comment on this clone: Its cognate antigen is unknown.

It was with 60 Vbeta and 13 Jbeta primers that the PCR ran. Method: immunoSEQ multiplex PCR; TCRdb's copy keeps in-frame clones and lacks some. The repertoire includes 150,000 to 180,000 clones, more than 75% of them detected once, and roughly 13% sits in the top ten. The junction had 4 bases not matched to a gene; V was cut back by 3 bases and J by 5 bases. Germline V gene sequence: CDR1 SGHNT, CDR2 YYREEE (reference sequence). The CDR3 extends over 14 amino acids. The rearrangement joins TRBV5-4 to TRBJ2-1; 8 bases are shared with TRBD2. Sequencing was carried out using PBMCs. This sequence originates from a young man in good health and CMV-seropositive. The CDR3 spells CASSSWREDNEQFF. CDR3 coding DNA: TGTGCCAGCAGCTCTTGGCGGGAGGACAATGAGCAGTTCTTC.